This T cell receptor (beta chain) stems from a study of regulatory T cells in long-lasting Graves disease (dated by TCRdb to the early 2020s). General notes on the study: In the newly diagnosed Graves' disease group, patients had been taking antithyroid drugs for less than 3 months. The study was conducted in China and was registered as a clinical trial. Peripheral blood TCR sequencing and RNA sequencing compared persistent Graves' disease patients with newly diagnosed Graves' disease patients. A total of approximately 35 samples underwent TCR sequencing: around 13 from persistent and about 20 from newly diagnosed Graves' disease patients. Study-level results and caveats: Persistent disease showed preferential use of TRBV28, TRBJ1-2 and TRBJ2-5, whereas newly diagnosed disease favored TRBV20-1 and TRBJ2-1. Sequencing and analysis were restricted to the TCR beta chain. Persistent patients shared more public clonotypes among themselves (2,741) than newly diagnosed patients did (roughly 910). Persistent Graves' disease patients showed lower TCR Shannon entropy and fewer highly expanded clones than newly diagnosed patients, suggesting clonal expansion. The authors acknowledged the small sample size as a limitation that may reduce accuracy. Because the primary lesion, thyroid tissue, could not be accessed, the study looked at peripheral blood alone.

V and J are truncated by 4 bases and 9 bases respectively, leaving an intervening sequence of 16 bases. Inclusive of the bounding cysteine and phenylalanine, the CDR3 is 15 residues long. Only the CDR3 portion is preserved as DNA: 45 bases, with reading frame beginning at the first base. CDR1 and CDR2 were assigned from the germline V gene (reference sequence) as LGHDT and YNNKEL. The time point label, as the study defines it: newly diagnosed GD, antithyroid drugs for less than 3 months. RNA was extracted from PBMCs in TRIzol for both TCR sequencing and RNA sequencing. Graves' disease was diagnosed according to American Thyroid Association guidelines. Patients were recruited from an endocrinology department in Xi'an, China. Each patient gave approximately 10 milliliters of peripheral blood, collected in an EDTA anticoagulant tube. Ficoll Paque Plus density gradient separation was used to isolate PBMCs, and no further T cell sorting was done. An Agilent 2100 Bioanalyzer and agarose gel were used to check RNA quality, while a NanoDrop 2000 measured RNA concentration.

A note on this clonotype: Its antigen has not been determined. The input lacks base qualities; no much larger clone sits a single base away.

To prepare the library, multiplex PCR was applied. For sequencing, an Illumina HiSeq 4000 was employed. CDR3 regions were amplified by Arm-PCR with iRepertoire HTBI primers to construct TCR beta libraries. Before sequencing, the PCR products underwent gel purification. As for the original processing: Across samples, 55 to 80 TRBV and roughly 13 TRBJ segments were identified and used for gene usage analysis of CDR3 amino acid clonotypes. COPE and FqMerger were used to merge the filtered high-quality paired reads into contigs. Contigs were aligned with BLAST to IMGT TRBV, TRBD and TRBJ reference genes, and CDR3 was defined per IMGT. Clonotypes above 0.1% frequency were classified as highly expanded clones. Shannon entropy served as the measure of repertoire diversity, while the Gini coefficient captured V-J evenness. A clonotype found in more than one individual was treated as public. TCRdb applied fastp at Q25 and MiXCR to the public reads, then kept only in-frame beta chains. CDR3 protein duplicates are merged, each entry listing the most common genes and DNA. For this entry, the V and J calls and clone size follow TCRdb and not the study's own pipeline. The sample table holds approximately 350,000 distinct CDR3 sequences, of which around 11% were seen once. The ten largest clones capture approximately 17% of the sample.

These data were also reused for a study on T cells in Graves' hyperthyroidism and ophthalmopathy. The second study, in turn, reports: A patient counted as having stable Graves' hyperthyroidism if no progression to ophthalmopathy occurred over 18 months of follow-up. Hyperthyroidism patients were newly diagnosed, had a disease duration of under 2 months, and were aged 18 to 65 years. Any patient with an uncontrolled infection, another autoimmune disease, pregnancy or lactation was excluded. Diagnoses relied on clinical symptoms, serum thyroxine and TRAb, thyroid ultrasound and orbital computed tomography. The TCR CDR3 was subjected to a first round of RT-PCR using the HTBI primer set and the Qiagen OneStep RT-PCR kit. Most expanded thyroid clonotypes (frequency above 0.001) were also detected in blood, suggesting blood repertoires may reflect thyroid immune responses. In cross-validation, a model built on a 13 V-J signature told ophthalmopathy apart from stable hyperthyroidism with 85% to 90% sensitivity and roughly 82% specificity, and in testing the same model reached 80%/75%. In validation, progression to ophthalmopathy was predicted by the model with around 70% sensitivity and just over 72% specificity, a median of about 6 months before onset. TCR V-J signatures able to tell the groups apart were searched for in a discovery cohort of more than 90 patients, of whom approximately 40 had Graves' ophthalmopathy and around 58 had stable Graves' hyperthyroidism. An independent validation cohort of 18 to 20 hyperthyroidism patients and 15 or so patients who later progressed to ophthalmopathy tested prospective prediction of ophthalmopathy. The 90 to 100 discovery patients were randomly divided into training and test sets at a 7:3 ratio. In addition, the study compared T-cell repertoires in thyroid tissue and in blood from about six Graves' hyperthyroidism patients. After blood sampling, hyperthyroidism patients were treated with methimazole at a starting dose of 30 mg daily, and ophthalmopathy patients were treated with high-dose intravenous methylprednisolone. The libraries were constructed in a second round of multiplex PCR and then size-selected and purified. Paired-end sequencing of the libraries was performed with 100 bp reads on an Illumina HiSeq2000. SOAPnuke was used to process the raw data, throwing out any read that contained adapters or uncalled bases, had a mean Phred below 15, or lacked an exact constant-primer or identifier match. High-quality paired reads were merged using COPE v1.2.5, and each unique nucleotide sequence was defined as a clonotype. MiTCR v1.1 was used to align clonotypes to the IMGT TRBV, TRBD and TRBJ reference segments. Only V-J combinations with frequency above 0.0001, covering about 99% of repertoires, were analysed. A TCS score was defined as the ratio of F50 (clonal expansion) to E x V (chaos), with BLOSUM62-based TCRdist applied between CDR3 peptides within each V-J. Welch's t-statistics and random forest reduced 500 to 650 V-J features to about 12, which were used in a naive Bayes classifier (R e1071). Sample size was not statistically predetermined, and blinding of investigators to group allocation was not performed. The paper describes TCR Vbeta CDR3 sequencing of 135 peripheral blood samples, made up of 43 ophthalmopathy patients, approximately 76 hyperthyroidism patients and 17 progressor patients.

This sequence uses TRBV3-1 and TRBJ1-6, with the D gene call left open. The specimen was peripheral blood mononuclear cells (PBMCs), collected at new diagnosis, from a patient treated with antithyroid drugs. This sequence was found in a woman younger than 35 with Graves disease. Donor details come from another sample of the same person, matched by shared clones. The nucleotide sequence is TGTGCCAGCAGCCCGCCTTCGGTCTTCGGTTCACCCCTCCACTTT. Translation gives CASSPPSVFGSPLHF.